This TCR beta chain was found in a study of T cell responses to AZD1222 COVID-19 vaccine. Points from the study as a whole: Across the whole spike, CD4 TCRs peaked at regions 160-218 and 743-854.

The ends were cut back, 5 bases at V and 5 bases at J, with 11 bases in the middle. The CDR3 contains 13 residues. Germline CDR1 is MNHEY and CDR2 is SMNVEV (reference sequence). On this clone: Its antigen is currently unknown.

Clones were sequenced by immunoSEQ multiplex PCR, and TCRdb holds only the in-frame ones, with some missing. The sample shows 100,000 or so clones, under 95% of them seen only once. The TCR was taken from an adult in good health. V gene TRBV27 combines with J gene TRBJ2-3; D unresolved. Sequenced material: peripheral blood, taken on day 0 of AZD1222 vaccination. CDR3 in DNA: TGTGCCAGCAGTCGACGGACGGGAGATACGCAGTATTTT. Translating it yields CASSRRTGDTQYF.